The 13 T cell receptor beta chains presented below share a single source sample, sequenced in a study of blood T cell repertoires in COVID-19. Method: immunoSEQ multiplex PCR; TCRdb's copy keeps in-frame clones and lacks some. This table has 350,000 to 450,000 clones, about 89% appearing once. Sequences were obtained from peripheral blood. Every receptor here comes from a man aged 35 to 55 with acute or convalescent COVID-19.

The chain carries TRBV27 and TRBJ2-5, with 11 bases aligning to TRBD2. CDR1 is MNHEY, CDR2 SMNVEV, per germline (reference sequence). There are 14 residues in the CDR3. Trimming removed 5 bases from V and 7 bases from J; junction bases left unmatched: 6. The CDR3 bases are TGTGCCAGCAGTGATCTAGCGGGAGGAGGGACCCAGTACTTC. Amino acid sequence: CASSDLAGGGTQYF.

This chain links TRBV5-6 with TRBJ2-7, with no clear D. Germline V gives CDR1 SGHDT, CDR2 YYEEEE. There are 14 residues in the CDR3. Trimming removed 0 bases at V and 3 bases at J, with 10 bases between. DNA of the CDR3: TGTGCCAGCAGCTTGGGGGCCTCCCACTACGAGCAGTACTTC. It is translated as CASSLGASHYEQYF.

V is TRBV7-2 and J is TRBJ1-2, with a possible D match to TRBD1 (5 bases). The CDR3 runs 16 residues. Trimming shortened V by 5 bases and J by 1 base, and 17 bases separated the two germline ends. Germline CDR1 reads SGHTA; CDR2 reads FQGNSA. CDR3 nucleotides: TGTGCCAGCAGCCCAACGTGGGGGGGGATTAACTATGGCTACACCTTC. Its protein product is CASSPTWGGINYGYTF.

The chain is built from TRBV4-2 and TRBJ1-2; 10 bases agree with TRBD1. The CDR3 contains 16 residues. Per the germline V gene, CDR1 is LGHNA and CDR2 is YNFKEQ. V lost 3 bases, J lost 8 bases, and 12 bases stayed unmatched. CDR3 nucleotides: TGTGCCAGCAGCCAGGGGGGACAGGGGCTGTTTGGGGGCTACACCTTC. This translates into CASSQGGQGLFGGYTF.

The chain has TRBV7-9 and TRBJ1-2, with TRBD1 identical over 8 bases. The CDR3 loop spans 16 amino acids. From germline, CDR1 is SEHNR and CDR2 FQNEAQ (reference sequence). Losses at the gene ends were 0 bases for V and 4 bases for J; bases not matched to a gene: 7. The CDR3 DNA is TGTGCCAGCAGCTTAGCCAGCCCAGGGGGCGGCTATGGCTACACCTTC. Its protein is CASSLASPGGGYGYTF.

The chain has TRBV19 and TRBJ1-5; D unclear. Trimming took off 3 bases at V and 6 bases at J, with 15 bases between the two ends. Germline CDR1 LNHDA, CDR2 SQIVND (reference sequence). The CDR3 sequence is 15 residues long. The DNA of the CDR3 is TGTGCCAGTAGTATCGGCGGAGGTGCTGGTCAGCCCCAGCATTTT. Its translation is CASSIGGGAGQPQHF.

The chain links TRBV28 to TRBJ2-2; D may be TRBD2 (6 bases). Trimming removed 5 bases from V and 1 base from J, with 11 bases in between. CDR3 length: 15 amino acids. Germline CDR1 and CDR2: MDHEN and SYDVKM. CDR3 residues: CASSAGRENTGELFF. The DNA of the CDR3 is TGTGCCAGCAGTGCGGGGCGGGAGAACACCGGGGAGCTGTTTTTT.

The chain combines TRBV7-9 with TRBJ2-7, with D possibly matching TRBD1 (6 bases). The CDR3 covers 11 residues. Germline CDR1 SEHNR, CDR2 FQNEAQ (reference sequence). V gave up 5 bases and J gave up 8 bases, with 10 bases separating them. Written as DNA, the CDR3 is TGTGCCAGCAGCGAAGGGACAAAGCAGTACTTC. Protein product: CASSEGTKQYF. The variable domain in full, with the rest retrieved from reference TRBV7-9 and TRBJ2-7, is DTGVSQNPRHKITKRGQNVTFRCDPISEHNRLYWYRQTLGQGPEFLTYFQNEAQLEKSRLLSDRFSAERPKGSFSTLEIQRTEQGDSAMYLCASSEGTKQYFGPGTRLTVT.

This clone was seen only once. The chain joins TRBV28 to TRBJ2-3; TRBD1 agrees at 8 bases. V trimming: 3 bases; J trimming: 2 bases; junction bases outside the gene matches: 7. The CDR3 sequence is 16 residues long. The germline gives CDR1 MDHEN, CDR2 SYDVKM. This chain's CDR3 is CASSLGQGAFTDTQYF. For the CDR3, the DNA is TGTGCCAGCAGTTTGGGGCAGGGGGCTTTCACAGATACGCAGTATTTT.

This chain joins TRBV3-1 (or the pseudogene TRBV3-2) and TRBJ2-3, with TRBD2 matching over 7 bases. CDR1 and CDR2 from the germline V gene are LGHDT and YNNKEL (reference sequence). This CDR3 is built from 15 residues. The V gene end was trimmed by 3 bases and the J gene end by 2 bases; junction bases not matched to a gene: 5. DNA of the CDR3: TGTGCCAGCAGCCATAGCGGGTTTCTCACAGATACGCAGTATTTT. Residues: CASSHSGFLTDTQYF.

The chain employs TRBV5-1 and TRBJ1-6, with 7 bases fitting TRBD1. There are 15 residues in the CDR3. The germline gives CDR1 SGHRS, CDR2 YFSETQ. Trimming took 4 bases from V and 5 from J; bases not matched to a gene: 6. The CDR3 region is CASSPAGQNNSPLHF. The CDR3 DNA sequence: TGCGCCAGCAGCCCTGCGGGACAGAATAATTCACCCCTCCACTTT.

The chain joins TRBV10-3 to TRBJ2-1; perhaps TRBD1 as D (6 bases). Trimming shortened V by 6 bases and J by 10 bases, and 22 bases separated the two germline ends. CDR3 size: 15 residues. Germline CDR1 ENHRY, CDR2 SYGVKD. The DNA of the CDR3 is TGTGCCATCAGGGGGTCAGGGGAAGGGGCAGGCGAGCAGTTCTTC. Translation gives CAIRGSGEGAGEQFF.

The chain has TRBV5-1 and TRBJ2-2; 10 nucleotides agree with TRBD1. The germline V gene has CDR1 SGHRS and CDR2 YFSETQ. CDR3 length equals 20 residues. V lost 3 bases and J lost 1; bases outside the gene matches: 15. Here the CDR3 reads CASSWSRDRGTFRNTGELFF. Written as DNA, the CDR3 is TGCGCCAGCAGCTGGAGCCGGGACAGGGGTACCTTTAGGAACACCGGGGAGCTGTTTTTT. The variable domain in full, with the rest retrieved from reference TRBV5-1 and TRBJ2-2, is KAGVTQTPRYLIKTRGQQVTLSCSPISGHRSVSWYQQTPGQGLQFLFEYFSETQRNKGNFPGRFSGRQFSNSRSEMNVSTLELGDSALYLCASSWSRDRGTFRNTGELFFGEGSRLTVL.